This T cell receptor beta chain appears in the sequencing data of a study of blood T cell repertoires in COVID-19. At the level of the study: Both acute and convalescent COVID-19 samples were obtained from the United States, Italy and Spain. Nucleic acid was either cDNA or gDNA, and it came from T cells, B-cell-depleted T cells, or PBMCs.

As handled by the study authors: Reference gene primer amplification gave nucleated cell count estimates. Sequencing used immunoSEQ multiplex PCR; TCRdb keeps in-frame clones, though not all of them. V, J and clone size were drawn from that table, and D and trimming were deduced from the DNA. The table shows over 250,000 clones, with about nine tenths occurring only once. This CDR3 spans 14 amino acids. CDR1 SNHLY and CDR2 FYNNEI come from the germline V gene. Between the trimmed V and J ends, which lost 1 base and 3 bases, there was a span of 10 bases. The sequence derives from a man aged 40-49 years who had recovered from COVID-19. Source material: peripheral blood. The rearrangement links TRBV2 to TRBJ2-7; maybe TRBD2 (6 bases). The CDR3 sequence: CASSEGRGNYEQYF. The CDR3 DNA follows: TGTGCCAGCAGTGAAGGGCGGGGAAACTACGAGCAGTACTTC. The variable domain in full, with the rest retrieved from reference TRBV2 and TRBJ2-7, is EPEVTQTPSHQVTQMGQEVILRCVPISNHLYFYWYRQILGQKVEFLVSFYNNEISEKSEIFDDQFSVERPDGSNFTLKIRSTKLEDSAMYFCASSEGRGNYEQYFGPGTRLTVT.